The clone carrying this T cell receptor (beta chain) was recorded only once. The source of the sample is a study of shared clonotypes between healthy human individuals. In germline, CDR1 is MGHRA, CDR2 YSYEKL. Trimming pared 4 bases from V and 1 base from J, leaving 10 bases between. The CDR3 length is 14 residues. Sequencing was performed with immunoSEQ multiplex PCR; in TCRdb, only in-frame clones are kept and a portion is missing. The sample has approximately 500,000 clones; 90% to 97% are singletons. This rearrangement joins TRBV4-1 to TRBJ1-2, with D hard to call. Sequenced input: naive CD4+ T cells sorted from blood. The subset is: CD45RA+ positively selected. The sequence was obtained from a woman aged 25-40 years in good health. The CDR3 spells CASSPPQVNYGYTF. The CDR3 nucleotides read TGCGCCAGCAGCCCACCCCAGGTTAACTATGGCTACACCTTC.